This TCR beta chain originates from a study of T cells in Graves' hyperthyroidism and ophthalmopathy. The study, taken as a whole, reports: Blood also carried most thyroid clonotypes expanded above 0.001.

V lost 6 bases to trimming and J lost 4 bases, with 15 bases between them. The CDR3 loop spans 14 amino acids. Per the germline V gene, CDR1 is LNHNV and CDR2 is YYDKDF (reference sequence). Turning to this clonotype: As yet, its antigen is unknown.

Amplified regions were TCR beta CDR3 sequences from RNA transcripts. The TCR CDR3 was amplified in a first-round RT-PCR using the HTBI primer set. TCRdb independently ran MiXCR on the multiplex PCR reads; one entry per CDR3 protein. The sample holds over 700,000 distinct CDR3 sequences; about 19% are singletons and the top ten take around 15%. The sample consisted of blood. The source of this sequence is a woman aged 45-65 years with Graves' hyperthyroidism that later progressed to Graves' ophthalmopathy. The rearrangement uses TRBV15 and TRBJ1-1, with D tentatively TRBD1 (6 bases). The DNA of the CDR3 is TGTGCCACCAGTACGGGGGGCGCGGGCACTGAAGCTTTCTTT. Its protein product is CATSTGGAGTEAFF. Complete variable domain (other parts from reference TRBV15 and TRBJ1-1): DAMVIQNPRYQVTQFGKPVTLSCSQTLNHNVMYWYQQKSSQAPKLLFHYYDKDFNNEADTPDNFQSRRPNTSFCFLDIRSPGLGDTAMYLCATSTGGAGTEAFFGQGTRLTVV.